Listed here are 15 T cell receptor beta chains from one sample, sequenced in a study of response to subunit inactivated influenza vaccine. TCRdb called the RT-PCR reads again in MiXCR, with one record for every CDR3 protein. The sample holds approximately 500,000 distinct CDR3 sequences, approximately 12% seen once. Here the sequenced sample was PBMCs from blood, taken roughly 46 days after vaccination. The receptors were sampled from a man aged 45-65 years who received an inactivated influenza vaccine.

A few counts support this clonotype. The V call is TRBV20-1, the J call TRBJ1-3, with D unresolved. The CDR3 runs to 14 residues. The V end lost 0 bases, the J end lost 1 base, and 7 bases lay between the germline ends. Germline lookup yields CDR1 DFQATT and CDR2 SNEGSKA (reference sequence). DNA of the CDR3: TGCAGTGCTAGAGACGGGGAGTCTGGAAACACCATATATTTT. Translating gives CSARDGESGNTIYF.

This clonotype was observed a handful of times. The chain employs TRBV25-1 and TRBJ1-4; possibly TRBD1 for D (6 bases). The CDR3 is 16 residues long. CDR1 and CDR2 from the germline V gene are MGHDK and SYGVNS. Between the trimmed V and J ends, which lost 1 base and 6 bases, there was a span of 15 bases. The CDR3 spells CASSEWRPGVDEKLFF. In DNA, the CDR3 is TGTGCCAGCAGTGAATGGCGGCCAGGGGTGGATGAAAAACTGTTTTTT.

V is TRBV11-2 and J is TRBJ1-1, with TRBD1 matching over 8 bases. Looked up from germline, CDR1 is SGHAT and CDR2 is FQNNGV. The CDR3 is 16 amino acids. Trimming cost V 2 bases and J 3 bases; bases outside gene matches: 8. As DNA, the CDR3 is TGTGCCAGCAGCTTAATTGCCAGGGGGCACGACACTGAAGCTTTCTTT. Amino acids: CASSLIARGHDTEAFF. The full variable domain, with the rest looked up from reference TRBV11-2 and TRBJ1-1, is EAGVAQSPRYKIIEKRQSVAFWCNPISGHATLYWYQQILGQGPKLLIQFQNNGVVDDSQLPKDRFSAERLKGVDSTLKIQPAKLEDSAVYLCASSLIARGHDTEAFFGQGTRLTVV.

This clonotype was seen only a few times. The gene calls are TRBV6-2 or TRBV6-3 and TRBJ2-2; 10 nucleotides line up with TRBD1. V shed 6 bases, J shed 2 bases, and the junction held 15 bases outside the gene matches. The CDR3 has 19 residues. Per the germline V gene, CDR1 is MNHEY and CDR2 is SVGEGT. The CDR3 DNA reads TGTGCCAGCAGGCAAAAAATCCGACAGGGGGCAGCTAACACCGGGGAGCTGTTTTTT. Translated, it gives CASRQKIRQGAANTGELFF.

This chain connects TRBV7-2 to TRBJ2-1; 9 positions agree with TRBD2. There are 19 residues in the CDR3. Trimming took 5 bases from V and 9 from J; bases not matched to a gene: 23. Germline CDR1 and CDR2: SGHTA and FQGNSA. The CDR3 protein is CASSVSGGLDHNPIPEQFF. CDR3 nucleotide sequence: TGTGCCAGCAGCGTTAGCGGGGGACTAGACCACAATCCCATCCCTGAGCAGTTCTTC. The whole variable domain, filled in from reference TRBV7-2 and TRBJ2-1, reads GAGVSQSPSNKVTEKGKDVELRCDPISGHTALYWYRQSLGQGLEFLIYFQGNSAPDKSGLPSDRFSAERTGGSVSTLTIQRTQQEDSAVYLCASSVSGGLDHNPIPEQFFGPGTRLTVL.

The chain recombines TRBV28 with TRBJ2-1, with a tentative D call TRBD2 (7 bases). Germline CDR1 MDHEN, CDR2 SYDVKM. The CDR3 has 15 residues. V gave up 5 bases and J gave up 8 bases, with 19 bases separating them. In nucleotides, the CDR3 is TGTGCCAGCAGTCGCCTTGGCGGGGGCCAGGATGAGCAGTTCTTC. It is translated as CASSRLGGGQDEQFF.

This sequence joins TRBV12-3 or TRBV12-4 and TRBJ1-2; no firm D call. Trimming removed 5 bases from V and 0 bases from J, with 10 bases in between. The CDR3 loop spans 14 amino acids. CDR3 sequence reads: CASSRPESNYGYTF. The CDR3 DNA reads TGTGCCAGCAGTCGCCCAGAGTCTAACTATGGCTACACCTTC.

This rearrangement joins TRBV29-1 to TRBJ1-4, with D unclear. Per the germline V gene, CDR1 is SQVTM and CDR2 is ANQGSEA. Trimming removed 5 bases at V and 5 bases at J, with 6 bases between. This CDR3 has 11 residues. The CDR3 coding sequence is TGCAGCGTTCGGAGAAATGAAAAACTGTTTTTT. Amino acid sequence: CSVRRNEKLFF.

The V call is TRBV10-3, the J call TRBJ2-5; perhaps D is TRBD1 or TRBD2 (6 bases each). V was trimmed by 2 bases and J by 4 bases, leaving 11 bases between them. This CDR3 has 14 amino acids. Looked up from germline, CDR1 is ENHRY and CDR2 is SYGVKD. CDR3: CAISERRGAETQYF. Written as DNA, the CDR3 is TGTGCCATCAGTGAGAGAAGGGGGGCAGAGACCCAGTACTTC.

As to this clonotype: A much larger clone sits a single nucleotide away, making a read error possible. J is TRBJ2-5 and V is TRBV28; D may be TRBD1 or TRBD2 (5 bases each). Germline V gene lookup returns CDR1 MDHEN and CDR2 SYDVKM. This CDR3 spans 13 amino acids. CDR3 nucleotides: TGTACCAGCCGTACCTCCGGGACGGAGACCCAGTACTTC. Protein product: CTSRTSGTETQYF. The entire variable domain, with the rest obtained from reference TRBV28 and TRBJ2-5, is as follows: DVKVTQSSRYLVKRTGEKVFLECVQDMDHENMFWYRQDPGLGLRLIYFSYDVKMKEKGDIPEGYSVSREKKERFSLILESASTNQTSMYLCTSRTSGTETQYFGPGTRLLVL.

This clonotype was picked up many times. V and J are TRBV12-3 or TRBV12-4 and TRBJ2-1; possible D gene TRBD2, 7 bases. V was pared by 11 bases and J by 6 bases, with 14 bases between. The CDR3 is 12 residues long. The CDR3 spells CAQGGVGNEQFF. CDR3 DNA sequence: TGTGCCCAAGGGGGGGTGGGCAATGAGCAGTTCTTC.

The CDR3 DNA reads as TGCGCCAGCAGCACTGGACAGGGGATGAACACTGAAGCTTTCTTT. Its translation is CASSTGQGMNTEAFF. This chain joins TRBV5-1 and TRBJ1-1, with 9 bases that match TRBD1. The trim removed 4 bases at V and 0 bases at J, leaving 4 bases unmatched. Per the germline V gene, CDR1 is SGHRS and CDR2 is YFSETQ. The CDR3 consists of 15 residues. Full variable domain (remainder filled in from reference TRBV5-1 and TRBJ1-1): KAGVTQTPRYLIKTRGQQVTLSCSPISGHRSVSWYQQTPGQGLQFLFEYFSETQRNKGNFPGRFSGRQFSNSRSEMNVSTLELGDSALYLCASSTGQGMNTEAFFGQGTRLTVV.

The sample holds many counts of this clonotype. V is TRBV6-5 and J is TRBJ2-7; 12 nucleotides line up with TRBD2. The junction had 4 bases not matched to a gene; V was cut back by 0 bases and J by 4 bases. The CDR3 has 16 residues. Germline V gene lookup returns CDR1 MNHEY and CDR2 SVGAGI. CDR3 loop: CASSYSRTSGDYEQYF. As DNA, the CDR3 is TGTGCCAGCAGTTACTCGAGGACTAGCGGGGATTACGAGCAGTACTTC.

The V call is TRBV12-3 or TRBV12-4, the J call TRBJ1-4; perhaps TRBD1 as D (5 bases). The CDR3 is 15 amino acids. Trimming pared 3 bases from V and 0 bases from J, leaving 8 bases between. The CDR3 DNA reads as TGTGCCAGCAGTTTCACGGGGGCAACTAATGAAAAACTGTTTTTT. Translated, it gives CASSFTGATNEKLFF.

There are many counts of this clonotype. The chain recombines TRBV10-3 with TRBJ2-7, with D hard to call. V shed 5 bases and J shed 0 bases, with 5 bases lying between them. CDR3 length equals 12 residues. Germline CDR1 and CDR2: ENHRY and SYGVKD. The CDR3 region has the DNA TGTGCCATCAGTCCCTCCTCCTACGAGCAGTACTTC. Translated: CAISPSSYEQYF.